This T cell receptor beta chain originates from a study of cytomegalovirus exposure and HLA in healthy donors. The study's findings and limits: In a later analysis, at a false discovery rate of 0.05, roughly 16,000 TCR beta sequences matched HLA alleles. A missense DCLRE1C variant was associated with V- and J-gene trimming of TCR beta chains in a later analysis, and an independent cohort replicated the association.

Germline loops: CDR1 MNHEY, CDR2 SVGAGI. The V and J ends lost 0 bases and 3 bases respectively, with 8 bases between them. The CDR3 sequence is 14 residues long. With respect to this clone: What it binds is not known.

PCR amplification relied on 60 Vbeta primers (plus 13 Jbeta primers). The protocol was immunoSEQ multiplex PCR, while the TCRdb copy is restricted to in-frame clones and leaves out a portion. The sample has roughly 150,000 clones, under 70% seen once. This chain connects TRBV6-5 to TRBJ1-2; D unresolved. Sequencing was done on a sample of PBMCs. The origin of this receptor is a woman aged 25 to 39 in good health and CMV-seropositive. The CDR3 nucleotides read TGTGCCAGCAGTTACTCTTCATTTTACTATGGCTACACCTTC. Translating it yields CASSYSSFYYGYTF.